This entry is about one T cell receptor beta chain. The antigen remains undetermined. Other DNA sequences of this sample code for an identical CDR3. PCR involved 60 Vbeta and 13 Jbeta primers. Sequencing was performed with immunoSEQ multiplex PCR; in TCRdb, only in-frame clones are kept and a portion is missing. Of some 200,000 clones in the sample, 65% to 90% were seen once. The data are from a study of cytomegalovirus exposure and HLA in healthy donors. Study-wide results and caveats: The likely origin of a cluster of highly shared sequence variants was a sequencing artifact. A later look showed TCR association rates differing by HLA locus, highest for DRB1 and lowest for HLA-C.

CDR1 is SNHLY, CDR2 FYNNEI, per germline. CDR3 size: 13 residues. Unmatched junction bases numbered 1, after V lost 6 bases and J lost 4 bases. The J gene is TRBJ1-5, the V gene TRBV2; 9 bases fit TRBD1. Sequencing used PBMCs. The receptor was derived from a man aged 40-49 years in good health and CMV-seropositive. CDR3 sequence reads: CASRGQGNQPQHF. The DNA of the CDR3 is TGTGCCAGCAGAGGACAGGGGAATCAGCCCCAGCATTTT.